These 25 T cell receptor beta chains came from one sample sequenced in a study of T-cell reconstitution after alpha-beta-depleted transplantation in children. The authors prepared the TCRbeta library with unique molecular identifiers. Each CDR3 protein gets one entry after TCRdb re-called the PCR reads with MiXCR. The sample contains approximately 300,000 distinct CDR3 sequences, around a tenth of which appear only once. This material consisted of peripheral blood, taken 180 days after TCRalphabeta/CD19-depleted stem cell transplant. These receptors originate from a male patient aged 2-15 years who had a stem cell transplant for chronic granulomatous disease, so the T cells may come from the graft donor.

Written as DNA, the CDR3 is TGCGCAAGCCCATTAAGTGGGCAACTAGTGTACGAGCAGTACTTC. Translating gives CASPLSGQLVYEQYF. V usage is TRBV23-1 and J usage is TRBJ2-7; D perhaps matches TRBD2 (5 bases). TRBV23-1 is filed as an ORF, its function uncertain. The CDR3 has 15 amino acids.

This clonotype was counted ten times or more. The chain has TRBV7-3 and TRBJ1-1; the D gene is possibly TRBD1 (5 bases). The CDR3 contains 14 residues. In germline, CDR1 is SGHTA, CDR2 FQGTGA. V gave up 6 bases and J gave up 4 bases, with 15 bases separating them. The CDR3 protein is CASRFTQGGTEAFF. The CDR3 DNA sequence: TGTGCCAGCAGGTTCACGCAGGGAGGCACTGAAGCTTTCTTT.

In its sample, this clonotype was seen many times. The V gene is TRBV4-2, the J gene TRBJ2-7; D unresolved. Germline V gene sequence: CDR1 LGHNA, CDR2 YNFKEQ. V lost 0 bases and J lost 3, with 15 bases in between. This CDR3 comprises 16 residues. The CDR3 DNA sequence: TGTGCCAGCAGCCAAGAAGGAACGGGCGGTAGCTACGAGCAGTACTTC. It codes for CASSQEGTGGSYEQYF.

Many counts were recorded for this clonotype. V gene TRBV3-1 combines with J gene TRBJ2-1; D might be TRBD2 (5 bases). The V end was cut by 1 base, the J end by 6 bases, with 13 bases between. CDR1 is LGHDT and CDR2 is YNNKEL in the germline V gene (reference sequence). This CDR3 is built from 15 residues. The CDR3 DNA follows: TGTGCCAGCAGCCAAGGACCTCTAGCAGTCAATGAGCAGTTCTTC. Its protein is CASSQGPLAVNEQFF.

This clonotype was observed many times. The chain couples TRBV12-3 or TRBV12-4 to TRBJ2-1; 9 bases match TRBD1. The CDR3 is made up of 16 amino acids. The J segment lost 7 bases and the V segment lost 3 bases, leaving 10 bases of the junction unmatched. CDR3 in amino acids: CASSFSGGQGVNEQFF. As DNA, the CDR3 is TGTGCCAGCAGTTTCAGTGGGGGACAGGGTGTGAATGAGCAGTTCTTC.

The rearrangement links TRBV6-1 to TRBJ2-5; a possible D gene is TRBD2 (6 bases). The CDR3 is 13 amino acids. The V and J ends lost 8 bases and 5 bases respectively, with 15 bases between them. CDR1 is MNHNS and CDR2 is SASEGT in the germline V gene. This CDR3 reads CASPGLNDETQYF. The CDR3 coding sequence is TGTGCCAGCCCGGGACTCAACGACGAGACCCAGTACTTC.

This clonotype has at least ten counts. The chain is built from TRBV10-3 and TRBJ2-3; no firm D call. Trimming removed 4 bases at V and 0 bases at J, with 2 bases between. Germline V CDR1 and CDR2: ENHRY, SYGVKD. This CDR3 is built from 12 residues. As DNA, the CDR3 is TGTGCCATCAGTGCCAGCACAGATACGCAGTATTTT. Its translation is CAISASTDTQYF.

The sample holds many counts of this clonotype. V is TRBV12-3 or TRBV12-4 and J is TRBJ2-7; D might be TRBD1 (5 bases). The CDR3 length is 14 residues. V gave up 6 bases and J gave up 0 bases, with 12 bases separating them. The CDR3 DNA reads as TGTGCCAGCAGGCTGACAGCTAGCTCCTACGAGCAGTACTTC. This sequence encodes CASRLTASSYEQYF.

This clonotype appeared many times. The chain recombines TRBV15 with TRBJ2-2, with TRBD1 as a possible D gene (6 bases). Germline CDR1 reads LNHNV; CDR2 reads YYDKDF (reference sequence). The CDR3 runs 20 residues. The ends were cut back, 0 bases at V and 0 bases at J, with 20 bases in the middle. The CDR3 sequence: CATSRDRRAGANANTGELFF. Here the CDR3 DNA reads TGTGCCACCAGCAGAGATCGGCGGGCAGGGGCGAACGCGAACACCGGGGAGCTGTTTTTT. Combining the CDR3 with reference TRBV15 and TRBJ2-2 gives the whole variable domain DAMVIQNPRYQVTQFGKPVTLSCSQTLNHNVMYWYQQKSSQAPKLLFHYYDKDFNNEADTPDNFQSRRPNTSFCFLDIRSPGLGDTAMYLCATSRDRRAGANANTGELFFGEGSRLTVL.

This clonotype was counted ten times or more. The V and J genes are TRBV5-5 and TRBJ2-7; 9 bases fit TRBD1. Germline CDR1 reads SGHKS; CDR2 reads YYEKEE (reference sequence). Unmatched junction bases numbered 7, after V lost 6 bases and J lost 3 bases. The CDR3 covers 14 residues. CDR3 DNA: TGTGCCAGCAACGCCGGGACAGGGCTCTACGAGCAGTACTTC. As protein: CASNAGTGLYEQYF. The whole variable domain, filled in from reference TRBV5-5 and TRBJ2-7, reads DAGVTQSPTHLIKTRGQQVTLRCSPISGHKSVSWYQQVLGQGPQFIFQYYEKEERGRGNFPDRFSARQFPNYSSELNVNALLLGDSALYLCASNAGTGLYEQYFGPGTRLTVT.

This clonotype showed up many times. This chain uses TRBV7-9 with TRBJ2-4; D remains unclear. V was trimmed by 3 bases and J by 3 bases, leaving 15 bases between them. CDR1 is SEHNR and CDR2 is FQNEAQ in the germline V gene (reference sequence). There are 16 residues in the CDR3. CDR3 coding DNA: TGTGCCAGCAGCTTCCCCGGTCAGTATGGCAAAAACATTCAGTACTTC. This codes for CASSFPGQYGKNIQYF.

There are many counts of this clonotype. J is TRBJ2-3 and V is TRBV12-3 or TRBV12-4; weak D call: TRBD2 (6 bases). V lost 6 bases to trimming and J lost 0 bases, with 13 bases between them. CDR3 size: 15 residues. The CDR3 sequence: CASSPPRGSTDTQYF. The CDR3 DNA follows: TGTGCCAGCAGCCCTCCCCGGGGGAGCACAGATACGCAGTATTTT.

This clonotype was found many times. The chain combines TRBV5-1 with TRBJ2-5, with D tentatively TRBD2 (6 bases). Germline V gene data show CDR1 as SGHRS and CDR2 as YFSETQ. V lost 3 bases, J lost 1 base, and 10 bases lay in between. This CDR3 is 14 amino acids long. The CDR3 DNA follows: TGCGCCAGCAGCTCGACTAGACGCCAAGAGACCCAGTACTTC. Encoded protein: CASSSTRRQETQYF.

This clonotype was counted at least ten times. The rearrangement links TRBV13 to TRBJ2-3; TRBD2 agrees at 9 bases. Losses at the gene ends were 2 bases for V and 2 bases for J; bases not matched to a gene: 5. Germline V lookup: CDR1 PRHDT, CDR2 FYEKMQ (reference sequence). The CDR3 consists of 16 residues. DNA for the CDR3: TGTGCCAGCAGCTTATTTCTAGCGGGATCCACAGATACGCAGTATTTT. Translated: CASSLFLAGSTDTQYF.

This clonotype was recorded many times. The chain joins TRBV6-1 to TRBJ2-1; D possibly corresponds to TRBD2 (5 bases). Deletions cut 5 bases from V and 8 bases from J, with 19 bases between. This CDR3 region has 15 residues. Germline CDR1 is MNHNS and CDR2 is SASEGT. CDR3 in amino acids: CASSTTLRLADEQFF. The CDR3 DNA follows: TGTGCCAGCAGTACAACCCTCCGCCTAGCCGATGAGCAGTTCTTC.

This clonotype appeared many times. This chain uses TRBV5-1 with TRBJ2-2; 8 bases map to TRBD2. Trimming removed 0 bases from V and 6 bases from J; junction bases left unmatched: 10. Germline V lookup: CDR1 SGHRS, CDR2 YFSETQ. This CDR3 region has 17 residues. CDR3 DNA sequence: TGCGCCAGCAGCTTGGAATTGGCGGGAGGTTCGGCCGGGGAGCTGTTTTTT. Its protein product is CASSLELAGGSAGELFF.

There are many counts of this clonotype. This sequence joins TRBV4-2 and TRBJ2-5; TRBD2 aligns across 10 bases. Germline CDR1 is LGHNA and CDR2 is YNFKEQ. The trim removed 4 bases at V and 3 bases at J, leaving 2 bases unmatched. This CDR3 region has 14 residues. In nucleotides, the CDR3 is TGTGCCAGCAGCCGTGGACTAGCGGAAGAGACCCAGTACTTC. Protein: CASSRGLAEETQYF.

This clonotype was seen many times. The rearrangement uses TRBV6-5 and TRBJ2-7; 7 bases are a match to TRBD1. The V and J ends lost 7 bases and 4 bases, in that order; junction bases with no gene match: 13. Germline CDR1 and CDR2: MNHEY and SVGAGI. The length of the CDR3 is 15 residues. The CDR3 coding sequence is TGTGCCAGCAAAAAACCACGGGACAGAGATTACGAGCAGTACTTC. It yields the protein CASKKPRDRDYEQYF.

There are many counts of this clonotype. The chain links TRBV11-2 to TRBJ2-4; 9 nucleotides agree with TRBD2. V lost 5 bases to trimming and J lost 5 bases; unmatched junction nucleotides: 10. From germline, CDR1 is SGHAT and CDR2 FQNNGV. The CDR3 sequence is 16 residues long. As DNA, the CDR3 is TGTGCCAGCAGCCGACGGCCAGCGGGGGGCCAAAACATTCAGTACTTC. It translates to CASSRRPAGGQNIQYF.

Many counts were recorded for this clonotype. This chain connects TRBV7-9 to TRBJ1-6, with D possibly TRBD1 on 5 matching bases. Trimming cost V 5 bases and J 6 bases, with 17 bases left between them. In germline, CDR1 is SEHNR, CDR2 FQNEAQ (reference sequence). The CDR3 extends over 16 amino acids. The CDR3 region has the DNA TGTGCCAGCAGCCCACACTCCGGGACCGTTAATTCACCCCTCCACTTT. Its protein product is CASSPHSGTVNSPLHF.

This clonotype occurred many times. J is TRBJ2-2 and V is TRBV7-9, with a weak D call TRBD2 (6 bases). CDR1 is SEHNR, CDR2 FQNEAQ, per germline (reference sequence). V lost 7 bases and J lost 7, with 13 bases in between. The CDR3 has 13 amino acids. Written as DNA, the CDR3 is TGTGCCAGCATTCGCAGGGAGGACGGGGAGCTGTTTTTT. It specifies CASIRREDGELFF.

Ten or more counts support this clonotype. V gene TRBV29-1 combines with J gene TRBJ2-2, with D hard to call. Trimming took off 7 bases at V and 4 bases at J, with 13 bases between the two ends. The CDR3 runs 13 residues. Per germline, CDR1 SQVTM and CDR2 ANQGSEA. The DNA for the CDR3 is TGCAGCGCCCAGGACGGCCTCACCGGGGAGCTGTTTTTT. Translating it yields CSAQDGLTGELFF.

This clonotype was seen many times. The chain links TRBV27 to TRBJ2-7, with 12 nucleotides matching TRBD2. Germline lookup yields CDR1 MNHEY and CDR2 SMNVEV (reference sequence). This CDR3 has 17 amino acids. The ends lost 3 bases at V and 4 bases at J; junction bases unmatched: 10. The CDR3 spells CASSFSLLAGGPYEQYF. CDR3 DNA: TGTGCCAGCAGTTTCTCCCTCCTAGCGGGAGGGCCATACGAGCAGTACTTC.

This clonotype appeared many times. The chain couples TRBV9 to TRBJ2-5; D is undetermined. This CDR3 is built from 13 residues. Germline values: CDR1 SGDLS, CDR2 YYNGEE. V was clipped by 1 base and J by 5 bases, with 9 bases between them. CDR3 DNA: TGTGCCAGCAGCGTATCAGGTCCGGAGACCCAGTACTTC. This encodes CASSVSGPETQYF.

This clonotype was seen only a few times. CDR3 protein: CASSESLWRINEQYF. DNA of the CDR3: TGTGCCAGCAGTGAAAGTTTGTGGAGGATCAACGAGCAGTACTTC. V and J are TRBV6-1 and TRBJ2-7; a possible D gene is TRBD2 (5 bases). Per germline, CDR1 MNHNS and CDR2 SASEGT. Deletions cut 2 bases from V and 5 bases from J, with 16 bases between. This CDR3 has 15 residues.